This T cell receptor beta chain was retrieved from a study of T-cell reconstitution after alpha-beta-depleted transplantation in children. The library targeted TCRbeta and was prepared with unique molecular identifiers. TCRdb called the PCR reads again in MiXCR, with one record for every CDR3 protein. The sample lists roughly 500,000 distinct CDR3 sequences, about an eighth occurring once. This clonotype was recorded many times. The CDR3 is made up of 17 amino acids. The germline gives CDR1 MNHEY, CDR2 SVGAGI. The ends lost 6 bases at V and 7 bases at J; junction bases unmatched: 14. The clonotype was recovered from a human donor who donated a stem cell graft to a child with combined immunodeficiency. This chain uses TRBV6-5 with TRBJ2-2; TRBD2 aligns across 10 bases. This specimen consisted of PBMCs from the stem cell graft donor, obtained from the stem cell graft. CDR3 sequence (DNA): TGTGCCAGCAGGGGGAGACGTGAGCGGGGGGGCTTCGGGGAGCTGTTTTTT. Its translation is CASRGRRERGGFGELFF.